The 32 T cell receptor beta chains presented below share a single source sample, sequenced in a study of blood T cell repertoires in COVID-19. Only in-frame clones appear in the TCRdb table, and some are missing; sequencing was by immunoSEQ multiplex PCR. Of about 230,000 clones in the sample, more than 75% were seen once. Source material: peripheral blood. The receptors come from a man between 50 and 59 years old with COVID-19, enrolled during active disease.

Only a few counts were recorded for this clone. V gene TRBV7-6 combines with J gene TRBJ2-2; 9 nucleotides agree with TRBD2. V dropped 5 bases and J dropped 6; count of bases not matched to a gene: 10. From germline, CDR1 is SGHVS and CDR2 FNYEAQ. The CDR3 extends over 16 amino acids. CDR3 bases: TGTGCCAGCAGCGGAAGGACTAGCGTCCCTTCCGGGGAGCTGTTTTTT. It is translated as CASSGRTSVPSGELFF.

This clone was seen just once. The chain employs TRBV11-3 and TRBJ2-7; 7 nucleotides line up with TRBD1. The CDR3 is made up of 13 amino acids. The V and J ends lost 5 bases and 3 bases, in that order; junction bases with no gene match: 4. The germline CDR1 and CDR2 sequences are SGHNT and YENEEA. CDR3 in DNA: TGTGCCAGCAGCAACCGGGACAGCTACGAGCAGTACTTC. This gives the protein CASSNRDSYEQYF. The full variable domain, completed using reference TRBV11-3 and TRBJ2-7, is EAGVVQSPRYKIIEKKQPVAFWCNPISGHNTLYWYLQNLGQGPELLIRYENEEAVDDSQLPKDRFSAERLKGVDSTLKIQPAELGDSAVYLCASSNRDSYEQYFGPGTRLTVT.

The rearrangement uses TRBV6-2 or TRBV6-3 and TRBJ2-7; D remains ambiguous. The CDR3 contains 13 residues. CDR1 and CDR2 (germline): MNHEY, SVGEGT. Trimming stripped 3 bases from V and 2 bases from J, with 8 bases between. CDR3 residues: CASSYQATYEQYF. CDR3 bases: TGTGCCAGCAGTTATCAGGCAACCTACGAGCAGTACTTC.

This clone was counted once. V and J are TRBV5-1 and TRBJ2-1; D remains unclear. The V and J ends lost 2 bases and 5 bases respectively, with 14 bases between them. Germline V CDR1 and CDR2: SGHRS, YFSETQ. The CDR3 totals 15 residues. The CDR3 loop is CASSFRSAKNNEQFF. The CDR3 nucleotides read TGCGCCAGCAGCTTTAGGAGCGCTAAGAACAATGAGCAGTTCTTC.

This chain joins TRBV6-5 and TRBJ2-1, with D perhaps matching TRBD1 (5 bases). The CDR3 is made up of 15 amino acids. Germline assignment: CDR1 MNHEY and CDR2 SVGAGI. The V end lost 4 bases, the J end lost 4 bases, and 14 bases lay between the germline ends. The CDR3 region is CASSFSRGSYNEQFF. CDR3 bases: TGTGCCAGCAGTTTCTCTAGGGGCTCATACAATGAGCAGTTCTTC.

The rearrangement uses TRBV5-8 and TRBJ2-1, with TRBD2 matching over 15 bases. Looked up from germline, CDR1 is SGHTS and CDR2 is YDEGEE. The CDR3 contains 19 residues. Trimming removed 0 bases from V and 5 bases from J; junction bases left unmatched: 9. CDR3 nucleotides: TGTGCCAGCAGCTTGGCCAGGACTAGCGGGGGGGCAAGTCACAATGAGCAGTTCTTC. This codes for CASSLARTSGGASHNEQFF.

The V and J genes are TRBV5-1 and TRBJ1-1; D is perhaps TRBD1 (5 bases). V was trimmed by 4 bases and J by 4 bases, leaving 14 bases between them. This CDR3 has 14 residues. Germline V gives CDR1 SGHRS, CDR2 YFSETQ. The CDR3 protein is CASSLGQRGTEAFF. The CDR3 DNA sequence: TGCGCCAGCAGCCTCGGACAAAGAGGCACTGAAGCTTTCTTT.

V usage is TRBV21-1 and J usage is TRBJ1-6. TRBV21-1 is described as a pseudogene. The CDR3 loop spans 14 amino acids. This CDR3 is CASSKGGGVSPLHF. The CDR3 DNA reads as TGTGCCAGCAGCAAAGGGGGGGGAGTTTCACCCCTCCACTTT.

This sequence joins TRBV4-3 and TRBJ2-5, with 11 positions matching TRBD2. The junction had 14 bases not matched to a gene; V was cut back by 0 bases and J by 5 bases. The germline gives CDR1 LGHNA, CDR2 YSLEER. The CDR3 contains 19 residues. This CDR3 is CASSQDLGTSGSPGETQYF. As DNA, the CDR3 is TGCGCCAGCAGCCAAGATCTTGGGACTAGCGGCAGCCCGGGGGAGACCCAGTACTTC.

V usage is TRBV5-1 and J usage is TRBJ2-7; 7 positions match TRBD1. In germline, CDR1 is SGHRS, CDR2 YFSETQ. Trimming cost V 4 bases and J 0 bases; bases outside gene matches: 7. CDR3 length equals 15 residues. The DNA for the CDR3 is TGCGCCAGCAGCCCGGGACAGCGCAGCTCCTACGAGCAGTACTTC. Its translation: CASSPGQRSSYEQYF.

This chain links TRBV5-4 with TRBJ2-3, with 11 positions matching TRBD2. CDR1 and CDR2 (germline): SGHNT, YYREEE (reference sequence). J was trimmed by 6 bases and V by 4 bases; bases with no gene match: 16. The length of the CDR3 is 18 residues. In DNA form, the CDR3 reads TGTGCCAGCAGCGCCCTCGTCGTAGCGGGGGGGCCCGCGGATACGCAGTATTTT. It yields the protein CASSALVVAGGPADTQYF.

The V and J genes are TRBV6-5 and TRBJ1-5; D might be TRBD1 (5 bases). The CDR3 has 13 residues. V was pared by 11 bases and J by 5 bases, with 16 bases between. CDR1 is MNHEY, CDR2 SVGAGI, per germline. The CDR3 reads CAARAGWDQPQHF. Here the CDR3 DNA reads TGTGCCGCACGAGCAGGGTGGGATCAGCCCCAGCATTTT.

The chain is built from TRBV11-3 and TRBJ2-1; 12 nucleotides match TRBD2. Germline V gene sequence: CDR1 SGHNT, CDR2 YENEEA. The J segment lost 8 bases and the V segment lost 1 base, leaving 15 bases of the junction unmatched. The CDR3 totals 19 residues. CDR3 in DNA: TGTGCCAGCAGCTTAGGAGTTGGACTAGCGGGATCGGCTGGCGATGAGCAGTTCTTC. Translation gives CASSLGVGLAGSAGDEQFF.

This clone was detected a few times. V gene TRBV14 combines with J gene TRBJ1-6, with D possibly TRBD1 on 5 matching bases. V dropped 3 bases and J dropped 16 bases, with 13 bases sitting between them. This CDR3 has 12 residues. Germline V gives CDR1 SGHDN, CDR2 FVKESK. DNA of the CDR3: TGTGCCAGCAGCCAGGCAGGACAATATCTCCACTTT. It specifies CASSQAGQYLHF.

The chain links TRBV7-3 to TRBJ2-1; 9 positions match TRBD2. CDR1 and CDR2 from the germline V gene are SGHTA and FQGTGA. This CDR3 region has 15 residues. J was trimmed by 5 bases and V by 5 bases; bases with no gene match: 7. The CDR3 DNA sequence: TGTGCCAGCAGCCCCAGCGGGGGGTCCCACAATGAGCAGTTCTTC. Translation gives CASSPSGGSHNEQFF. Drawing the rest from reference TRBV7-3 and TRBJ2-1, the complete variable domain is GAGVSQTPSNKVTEKGKYVELRCDPISGHTALYWYRQSLGQGPEFLIYFQGTGAADDSGLPNDRFFAVRPEGSVSTLKIQRTERGDSAVYLCASSPSGGSHNEQFFGPGTRLTVL.

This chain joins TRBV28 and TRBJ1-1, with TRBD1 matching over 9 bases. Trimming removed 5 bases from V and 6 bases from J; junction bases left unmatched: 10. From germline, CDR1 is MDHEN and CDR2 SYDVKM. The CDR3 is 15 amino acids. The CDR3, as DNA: TGTGCCAGCAGTCCTAACCAGGGACAGGGTGCTGAAGCTTTCTTT. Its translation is CASSPNQGQGAEAFF. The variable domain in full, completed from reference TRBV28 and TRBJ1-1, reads DVKVTQSSRYLVKRTGEKVFLECVQDMDHENMFWYRQDPGLGLRLIYFSYDVKMKEKGDIPEGYSVSREKKERFSLILESASTNQTSMYLCASSPNQGQGAEAFFGQGTRLTVV.

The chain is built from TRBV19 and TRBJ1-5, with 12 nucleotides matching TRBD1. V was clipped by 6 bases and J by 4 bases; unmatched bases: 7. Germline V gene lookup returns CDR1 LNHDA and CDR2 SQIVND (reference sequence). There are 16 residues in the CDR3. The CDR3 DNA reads TGTGCCAGTAGGGGTCCGGGACAGGGGGCTAATCAGCCCCAGCATTTT. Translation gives CASRGPGQGANQPQHF. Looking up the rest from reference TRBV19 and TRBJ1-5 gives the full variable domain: DGGITQSPKYLFRKEGQNVTLSCEQNLNHDAMYWYRQDPGQGLRLIYYSQIVNDFQKGDIAEGYSVSREKKESFPLTVTSAQKNPTAFYLCASRGPGQGANQPQHFGDGTRLSIL.

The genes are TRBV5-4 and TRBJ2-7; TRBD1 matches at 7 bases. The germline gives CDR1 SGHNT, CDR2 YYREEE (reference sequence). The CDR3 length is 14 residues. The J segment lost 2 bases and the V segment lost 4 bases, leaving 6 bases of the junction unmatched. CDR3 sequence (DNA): TGTGCCAGCAGCCTACAGGGGTCGACCTACGAGCAGTACTTC. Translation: CASSLQGSTYEQYF.

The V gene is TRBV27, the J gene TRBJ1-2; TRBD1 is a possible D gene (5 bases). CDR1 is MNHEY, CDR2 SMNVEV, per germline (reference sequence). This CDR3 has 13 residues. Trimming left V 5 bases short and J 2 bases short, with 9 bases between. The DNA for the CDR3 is TGTGCCAGCAGTCCACAGGCCAACTATGGCTACACCTTC. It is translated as CASSPQANYGYTF.

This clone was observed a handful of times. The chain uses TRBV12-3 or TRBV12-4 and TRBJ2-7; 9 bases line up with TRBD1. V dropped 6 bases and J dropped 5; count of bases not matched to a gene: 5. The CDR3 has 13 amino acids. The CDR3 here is CASRDRGFNEQYF. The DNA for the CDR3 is TGTGCCAGCAGGGACAGGGGATTCAACGAGCAGTACTTC.

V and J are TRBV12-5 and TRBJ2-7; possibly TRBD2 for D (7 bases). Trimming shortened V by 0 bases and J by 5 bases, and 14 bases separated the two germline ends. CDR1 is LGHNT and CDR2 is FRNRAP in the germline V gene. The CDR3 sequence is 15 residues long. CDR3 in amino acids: CASGLVGGARNEQYF. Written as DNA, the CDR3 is TGTGCTAGTGGTTTGGTAGGGGGGGCGCGCAACGAGCAGTACTTC.

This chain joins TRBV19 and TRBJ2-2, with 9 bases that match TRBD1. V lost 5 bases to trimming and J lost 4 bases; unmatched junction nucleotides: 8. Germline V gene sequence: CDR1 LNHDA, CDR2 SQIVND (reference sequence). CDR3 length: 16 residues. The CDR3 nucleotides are TGTGCCAGTAGTTCCTTGGGGACAGGGTCCACCGGGGAGCTGTTTTTT. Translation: CASSSLGTGSTGELFF.

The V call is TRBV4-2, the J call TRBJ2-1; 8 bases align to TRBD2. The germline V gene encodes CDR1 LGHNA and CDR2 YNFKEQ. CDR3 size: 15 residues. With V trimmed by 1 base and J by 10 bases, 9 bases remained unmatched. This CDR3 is CASSQASGPLAEQFF. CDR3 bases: TGTGCCAGCAGCCAAGCTAGCGGGCCCCTGGCCGAGCAGTTCTTC.

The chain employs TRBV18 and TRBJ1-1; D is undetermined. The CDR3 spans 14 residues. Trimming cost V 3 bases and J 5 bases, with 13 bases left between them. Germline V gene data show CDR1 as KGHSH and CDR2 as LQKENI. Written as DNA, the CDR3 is TGTGCCAGCTCACCGTCAGACATGGGTACTGAAGCTTTCTTT. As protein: CASSPSDMGTEAFF.

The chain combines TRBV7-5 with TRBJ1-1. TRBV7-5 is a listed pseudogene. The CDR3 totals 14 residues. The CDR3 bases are TGTGTCAGAAGCTTAGCGGGGGGGCAGGGTGAAGCTTTCTTT. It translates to CVRSLAGGQGEAFF.

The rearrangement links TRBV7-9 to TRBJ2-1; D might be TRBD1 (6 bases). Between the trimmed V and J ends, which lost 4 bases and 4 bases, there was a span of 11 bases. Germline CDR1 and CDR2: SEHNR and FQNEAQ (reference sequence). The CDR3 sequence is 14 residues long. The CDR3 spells CASSSRDNYNEQFF. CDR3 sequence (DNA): TGTGCCAGCAGCTCCCGGGACAATTACAATGAGCAGTTCTTC.

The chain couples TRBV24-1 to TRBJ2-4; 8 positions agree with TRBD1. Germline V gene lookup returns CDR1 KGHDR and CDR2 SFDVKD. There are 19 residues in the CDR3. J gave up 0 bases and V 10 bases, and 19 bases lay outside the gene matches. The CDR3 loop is CATVGQGLSPELAKNIQYF. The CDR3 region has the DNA TGTGCCACTGTAGGACAGGGCCTCTCTCCTGAGCTAGCCAAAAACATTCAGTACTTC.

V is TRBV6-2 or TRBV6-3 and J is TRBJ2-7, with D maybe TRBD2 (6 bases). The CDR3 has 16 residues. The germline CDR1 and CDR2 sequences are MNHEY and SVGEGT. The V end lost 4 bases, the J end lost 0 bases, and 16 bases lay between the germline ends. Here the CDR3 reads CASSFRALGLSYEQYF. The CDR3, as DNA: TGTGCCAGCAGTTTCCGCGCACTGGGACTCTCCTACGAGCAGTACTTC.

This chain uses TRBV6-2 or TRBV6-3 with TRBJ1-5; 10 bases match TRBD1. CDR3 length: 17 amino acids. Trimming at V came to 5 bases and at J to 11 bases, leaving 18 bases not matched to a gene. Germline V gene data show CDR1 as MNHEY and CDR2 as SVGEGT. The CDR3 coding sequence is TGTGCCAGCAGTCTCGGTCCGGGACAGGGGCCTACTTTGGCCCAGCATTTT. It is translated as CASSLGPGQGPTLAQHF.

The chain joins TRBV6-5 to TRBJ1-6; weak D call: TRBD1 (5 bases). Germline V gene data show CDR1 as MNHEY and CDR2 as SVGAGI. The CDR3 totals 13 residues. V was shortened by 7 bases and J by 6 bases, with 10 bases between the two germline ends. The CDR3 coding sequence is TGTGCCAGCAACGGACAAGCTAATTCACCCCTCCACTTT. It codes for CASNGQANSPLHF.

DNA for the CDR3: TGTGCCACCAGTGATGAGGGAGCGGATACGCAGTATTTT. Protein product: CATSDEGADTQYF. This chain links TRBV24-1 with TRBJ2-3, with TRBD2 as a possible D gene (5 bases). From germline, CDR1 is KGHDR and CDR2 SFDVKD. Trimming removed 3 bases at V and 6 bases at J, with 9 bases between. The CDR3 length is 13 residues.

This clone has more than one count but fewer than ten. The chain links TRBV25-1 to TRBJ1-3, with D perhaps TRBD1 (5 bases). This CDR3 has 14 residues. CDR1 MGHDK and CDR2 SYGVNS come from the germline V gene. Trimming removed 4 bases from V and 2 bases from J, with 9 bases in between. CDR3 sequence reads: CASSGTGTGNTIYF. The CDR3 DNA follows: TGTGCCAGCAGTGGCACAGGTACTGGAAACACCATATATTTT.